This TCR beta chain appears in the sequencing data of a study of cytomegalovirus exposure and HLA in healthy donors. Trimming pared 3 bases from V and 6 bases from J, leaving 17 bases between. Germline CDR1 and CDR2: LNHDA and SQIVND (reference sequence). This CDR3 is 16 amino acids long. Amplification used 60 Vbeta primers and 13 Jbeta primers. TCRdb keeps only in-frame clones here, not all; method: immunoSEQ multiplex PCR. The sample lists about 130,000 clones, around 80% occurring once. The chain couples TRBV19 to TRBJ2-2; D gene unclear. This receptor was identified in a man under 40 in good health and CMV-seropositive. Material: PBMCs. The CDR3 here is CASSIRRGELPGELFF. The CDR3 DNA reads as TGTGCCAGTAGTATTCGACGAGGTGAACTTCCCGGGGAGCTGTTTTTT.